A single T cell receptor (beta chain) is shown here with its context. RNA was extracted with the RNeasy kit, and a quantity of roughly 0.45 to 1 ug was reverse transcribed using random hexamers. TCR beta CDR3 was amplified by immunoSEQ multiplex PCR. This amplification extended across 54 Vbeta and 13 Jbeta segments. Each CDR3 protein gets one entry after TCRdb re-called the immunoSEQ multiplex PCR reads with MiXCR. In the table there are around 170,000 distinct CDR3 sequences, around 95% of which are singletons. This sample is drawn from a study of CD8 T cells in Susac syndrome. In the study overall: Patients with Susac syndrome were therapy-naive, taking corticosteroids, with some also receiving intravenous immunoglobulin, or taking intravenous immunoglobulin alone at the time their blood was drawn.

The CDR3 sequence is 14 residues long. The germline CDR1 and CDR2 sequences are LNHDA and SQIVND (reference sequence). With 6 bases removed from V and 6 bases from J, the gap between germline ends came to 15 bases. CD8+ and CD4+ T cells from blood underwent TCR beta sequencing. Patients with Susac syndrome met the recently defined diagnostic criteria for definite or probable disease. The sequencing input was CD4+ T cells from PBMCs. The genes are TRBV19 and TRBJ1-5, with D maybe TRBD1 (5 bases). The receptor comes from a human donor with Susac syndrome. CDR3 in amino acids: CASRRRDRGQPQHF. For the CDR3, the DNA is TGTGCCAGTAGAAGAAGGGACCGTGGTCAGCCCCAGCATTTT.